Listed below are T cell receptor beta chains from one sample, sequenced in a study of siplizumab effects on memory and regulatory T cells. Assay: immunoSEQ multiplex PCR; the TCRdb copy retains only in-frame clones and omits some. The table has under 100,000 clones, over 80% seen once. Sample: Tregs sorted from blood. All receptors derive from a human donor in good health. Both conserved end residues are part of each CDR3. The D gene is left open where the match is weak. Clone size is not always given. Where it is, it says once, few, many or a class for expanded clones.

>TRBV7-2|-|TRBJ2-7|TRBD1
TGTGCCAGCAGCTCCCCGGGACAGGAAGGCTACGAGCAGTACTTC
CASSSPGQEGYEQYF
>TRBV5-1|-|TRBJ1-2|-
TGCGCCAGCAGCCAGGACGGCTGGGGGTCTAACTATGGCTACACCTTC
CASSQDGWGSNYGYTF
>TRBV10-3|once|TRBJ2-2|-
TGTGCCATCAGTCCGGGCCCAGGCTCGTCCGGGGAGCTGTTTTTT
CAISPGPGSSGELFF
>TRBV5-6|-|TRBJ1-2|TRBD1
TGTGCCAGCAGCAGGGGACAGGGCGCCTATGGCTACACCTTC
CASSRGQGAYGYTF
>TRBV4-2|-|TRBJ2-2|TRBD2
TGTGCCAGCAGCCAAGCTGCCAGCGGGGGGGCCCCCGGGGAGCTGTTTTTT
CASSQAASGGAPGELFF
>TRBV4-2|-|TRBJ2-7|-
TGTGCCAGCAGCCGGCTCCAAGGGGCCCTCTTCGAGCAGTACTTC
CASSRLQGALFEQYF
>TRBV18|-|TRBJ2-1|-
TGTGCCAGCTCAACAGGACTAACCGCCTACAATGAGCAGTTCTTC
CASSTGLTAYNEQFF
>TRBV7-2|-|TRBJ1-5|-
TGTGCCAGCAGCTTATGGCTCAATCAGCCCCAGCATTTT
CASSLWLNQPQHF
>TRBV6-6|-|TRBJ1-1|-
TGTGCCAGCAGTGGAATGATTAAGAACACTGAAGCTTTCTTT
CASSGMIKNTEAFF
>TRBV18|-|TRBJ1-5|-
TGTGCCAGCTCACCAACCCAGACTATTAGCAATCAGCCCCAGCATTTT
CASSPTQTISNQPQHF
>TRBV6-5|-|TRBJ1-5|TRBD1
TGTGCCAGCAGGTCCGACAGGGAGGGACAGCCCCAGCATTTT
CASRSDREGQPQHF
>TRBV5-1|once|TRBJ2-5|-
TGCGCCAGCAGCTTGGCCATTCAGGGCCTCGAGACCCAGTACTTC
CASSLAIQGLETQYF
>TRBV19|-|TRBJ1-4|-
TGTGCCAGTAGTGCCCGGATTGAAAAACTGTTTTTT
CASSARIEKLFF
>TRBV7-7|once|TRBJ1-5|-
TGTGCCAGCAGCTCCCCATCCCTCCAGCCCCAGCATTTT
CASSSPSLQPQHF
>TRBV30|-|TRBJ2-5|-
TGTGCCTGGAGTGGCAGGCTCGGGTCCCAGTACTTC
CAWSGRLGSQYF
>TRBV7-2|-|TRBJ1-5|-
TGTGCCAGCAGCTTCGGGGCGAATCAGCCCCAGCATTTT
CASSFGANQPQHF
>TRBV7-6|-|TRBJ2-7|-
TGTGCCAGCAGCTTAGTTCCAGGGGGGGCCTACGAGCAGTACTTC
CASSLVPGGAYEQYF
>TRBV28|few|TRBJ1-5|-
TGTGCCAGCACCGGGACCCGGGGTCAGCCCCAGCATTTT
CASTGTRGQPQHF
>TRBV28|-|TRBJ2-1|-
TGTGCCAGCCTCATCGGGGGCCGGAGCTCCTACAATGAGCAGTTCTTC
CASLIGGRSSYNEQFF
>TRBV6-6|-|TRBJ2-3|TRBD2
TGTGCCAGCAGAACCGGGCGGGGGACGCAGTATTTT
CASRTGRGTQYF
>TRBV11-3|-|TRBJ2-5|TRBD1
TGTGCCAGCAGCCTGAACAGGGGTGAGACCCAGTACTTC
CASSLNRGETQYF
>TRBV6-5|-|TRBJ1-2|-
TGTGCCAGCAGTTACTCCGTCCTTGGCGGCTACACCTTC
CASSYSVLGGYTF
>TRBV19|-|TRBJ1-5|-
TGTGCCAGTAGTATAGTAACCAGCAATCAGCCCCAGCATTTT
CASSIVTSNQPQHF
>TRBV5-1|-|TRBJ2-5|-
TGCGCCAGCAGCTGGCCCCCGGGGGATAGCGTGACCCAGTACTTC
CASSWPPGDSVTQYF
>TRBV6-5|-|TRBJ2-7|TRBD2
TGTGCCAGCAGTTACGGACCGGGGGGTCCCTACGAGCAGTACTTC
CASSYGPGGPYEQYF
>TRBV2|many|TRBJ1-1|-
TGTGCCAGCAGTGATCCCGGACAGCTCAACACTGAAGCTTTCTTT
CASSDPGQLNTEAFF
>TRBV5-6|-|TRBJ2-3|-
TGTGCCAGCAGCTTGGCCTCGGGGGAGAGAACAGATACGCAGTATTTT
CASSLASGERTDTQYF
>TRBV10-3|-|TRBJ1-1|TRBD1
TGTGCCTCAACCCGCGGGACAGGGGACACTGAAGCTTTCTTT
CASTRGTGDTEAFF
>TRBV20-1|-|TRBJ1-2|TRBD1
TGCAGGACAACAGGACAGGCTGGCTACACCTTC
CRTTGQAGYTF
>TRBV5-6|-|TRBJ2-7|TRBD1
TGTGCCAGCAGCCTAGGACAGGGCCGGTTCGAGCAGTACTTC
CASSLGQGRFEQYF
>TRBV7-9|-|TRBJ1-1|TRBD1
TGTGCCAGCAGCCCGGGACAGGGGGCATGGAAAACTTTCTTT
CASSPGQGAWKTFF
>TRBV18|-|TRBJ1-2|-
TGTGCCAGCTCACCACTGAGACAGACAAAGGGCACCAACTATGGCTACACCTTC
CASSPLRQTKGTNYGYTF
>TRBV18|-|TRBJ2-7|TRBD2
TGTGCCAGCTCACCAAGACTAGCGGGGATATACGAGCAGTACTTC
CASSPRLAGIYEQYF